These 2 T cell receptor beta chains were all obtained from the same sample, sequenced in a study of control samples from healthy donors and cancer patients. The table came from immunoSEQ multiplex PCR; TCRdb's copy has only in-frame clones and leaves some out. The sample lists under 200,000 clones, around 90% occurring once. Sequenced sample: blood. All receptors derive from a woman aged 30 to 39 in good health.

The gene calls are TRBV5-1 and TRBJ2-7; 12 bases are shared with TRBD2. The CDR3 is made up of 17 amino acids. With 3 bases clipped from V and 5 bases from J, the junction kept 12 bases outside the gene matches. CDR1 SGHRS and CDR2 YFSETQ come from the germline V gene. DNA for the CDR3: TGCGCCAGCAGCTCCATCCTGAGGACTAGCGGGATCCACGAGCAGTACTTC. Protein sequence: CASSSILRTSGIHEQYF.

CDR3 loop: CASSKDGGTYNEQFF. CDR3 DNA sequence: TGTGCCAGCAGCAAGGACGGAGGAACCTACAATGAGCAGTTCTTC. V and J are TRBV9 and TRBJ2-1; the D gene is possibly TRBD2 (5 bases). V was trimmed by 4 bases and J by 2 bases, leaving 13 bases between them. This CDR3 contains 15 residues. The germline V gene encodes CDR1 SGDLS and CDR2 YYNGEE.